These 27 T cell receptor beta chains were sequenced from one sample in a study of T cell responses to AZD1222 COVID-19 vaccine. Profiling relied on immunoSEQ multiplex PCR, and the TCRdb table lists in-frame clones only, not all of them. This sample has 120,000 to 150,000 clones, with roughly 86% found just once. The input for sequencing was peripheral blood, taken 28 days after the second AZD1222 dose. These receptors were collected from an adult who received the AZD1222 COVID-19 vaccine.

The rearrangement links TRBV12-5 to TRBJ2-1, with TRBD2 matching over 7 bases. Trimming took 6 bases from V and 9 from J; bases not matched to a gene: 11. Germline CDR1 is LGHNT and CDR2 is FRNRAP. The CDR3 has 14 residues. This CDR3 reads CASGEGLGLVEQFF. The CDR3 DNA reads TGTGCTAGTGGGGAAGGACTAGGCTTAGTTGAGCAGTTCTTC.

This chain connects TRBV27 to TRBJ1-5; 8 bases agree with TRBD1. This CDR3 has 15 amino acids. The germline V gene encodes CDR1 MNHEY and CDR2 SMNVEV (reference sequence). Germline trimming cut 6 bases from V and 5 bases from J; bases unmatched to any gene: 9. CDR3 nucleotide sequence: TGTGCCAGCAGCAAACTGACAGGGGTTGATCAGCCCCAGCATTTT. Amino acid sequence: CASSKLTGVDQPQHF.

The V call is TRBV4-1, the J call TRBJ1-2, with D unresolved. The CDR3 totals 15 residues. Germline CDR1 reads MGHRA; CDR2 reads YSYEKL. Trimming cost V 0 bases and J 4 bases, with 12 bases left between them. The CDR3, as DNA: TGCGCCAGCAGCCAAGAAGCGAGGGAGCCCTATGGCTACACCTTC. Encoded protein: CASSQEAREPYGYTF.

The chain couples TRBV7-8 to TRBJ2-1; D call uncertain. The CDR3 is 11 residues long. Trimming took off 5 bases at V and 8 bases at J, with 7 bases between the two ends. The germline gives CDR1 SGHVS, CDR2 FQNEAQ. The DNA for the CDR3 is TGTGCCAGCAGCCCTCACGATGAGCAGTTCTTC. As protein: CASSPHDEQFF.

The chain couples TRBV29-1 to TRBJ2-3; no clear D gene. The CDR3 loop spans 13 amino acids. V lost 2 bases and J lost 5, with 11 bases in between. The germline CDR1 and CDR2 sequences are SQVTM and ANQGSEA. CDR3 amino acids: CSVELQQVDTQYF. The CDR3 bases are TGCAGCGTTGAATTGCAGCAGGTAGATACGCAGTATTTT.

This rearrangement joins TRBV18 to TRBJ2-3, with D possibly TRBD1 on 6 matching bases. Germline V lookup: CDR1 KGHSH, CDR2 LQKENI. The CDR3 extends over 14 amino acids. V was trimmed by 6 bases and J by 0 bases, leaving 10 bases between them. The CDR3 nucleotides read TGTGCCAGCTCTCGGACAGCTAGCACAGATACGCAGTATTTT. It specifies CASSRTASTDTQYF.

The V and J genes are TRBV25-1 and TRBJ1-6; D remains ambiguous. The CDR3 totals 11 residues. The V and J ends lost 4 bases and 12 bases respectively, with 7 bases between them. Germline CDR1 and CDR2: MGHDK and SYGVNS. The CDR3 DNA follows: TGTGCCAGCAGTGCCATCGGACCCCTCCACTTT. Its translation is CASSAIGPLHF.

This clone was detected only once. V is TRBV27 and J is TRBJ1-6; tentative D call: TRBD1 (6 bases). With 5 bases removed from V and 10 bases from J, the gap between germline ends came to 21 bases. The CDR3 runs to 16 residues. Germline values: CDR1 MNHEY, CDR2 SMNVEV (reference sequence). CDR3 sequence reads: CASSANRVALGSPLHF. The DNA of the CDR3 is TGTGCCAGCAGTGCCAACAGGGTAGCCCTAGGGTCACCCCTCCACTTT.

The chain carries TRBV11-3 and TRBJ2-1, with 13 bases lining up with TRBD2. V was pared by 2 bases and J by 5 bases, with 3 bases of the junction left unmatched. This CDR3 is built from 16 residues. Germline CDR1 SGHNT, CDR2 YENEEA. The CDR3 spells CASSLLGLAGDNEQFF. CDR3 DNA sequence: TGTGCCAGCAGCTTACTCGGACTAGCGGGGGACAATGAGCAGTTCTTC.

This sequence joins TRBV15 and TRBJ2-2; unclear D gene. The CDR3 contains 12 residues. The germline gives CDR1 LNHNV, CDR2 YYDKDF (reference sequence). V shed 7 bases and J shed 5 bases, with 8 bases lying between them. The CDR3 bases are TGTGCCACCACGTTGGGGACCGGGGAGCTGTTTTTT. This codes for CATTLGTGELFF.

This clone was seen a few times. This chain uses TRBV10-3 with TRBJ2-7; D ambiguous. Germline V gene data show CDR1 as ENHRY and CDR2 as SYGVKD. V shed 3 bases and J shed 3 bases, with 3 bases lying between them. There are 11 residues in the CDR3. The CDR3 here is CAISDYYEQYF. The CDR3 DNA reads as TGTGCCATCAGTGATTACTACGAGCAGTACTTC.

The V call is TRBV10-3, the J call TRBJ1-1; D is possibly TRBD1 (6 bases). Germline values: CDR1 ENHRY, CDR2 SYGVKD. The V end lost 6 bases, the J end lost 2 bases, and 7 bases lay between the germline ends. The CDR3 loop spans 12 amino acids. In DNA, the CDR3 is TGTGCCATCAGGGACAGTAACACTGAAGCTTTCTTT. Translation gives CAIRDSNTEAFF.

The chain employs TRBV2 and TRBJ2-3; possible D gene TRBD1, 5 bases. CDR3 length: 15 amino acids. Germline-derived CDR1 and CDR2 are SNHLY and FYNNEI. Trimming cost V 3 bases and J 2 bases, with 12 bases left between them. This CDR3 is CASSEAGIYTDTQYF. DNA for the CDR3: TGTGCCAGCAGTGAGGCAGGGATTTACACAGATACGCAGTATTTT.

The V gene is TRBV3-1 (or the pseudogene TRBV3-2), the J gene TRBJ1-5, with 7 bases matching TRBD1. CDR1 and CDR2 from the germline V gene are LGHDT and YNNKEL (reference sequence). The CDR3 consists of 13 residues. V lost 4 bases and J lost 7; bases outside the gene matches: 4. CDR3 loop: CASSPQGGQPQHF. The CDR3 nucleotides are TGTGCCAGCAGCCCGCAGGGGGGACAGCCCCAGCATTTT.

The chain is built from TRBV6-1 and TRBJ1-1; weak D call: TRBD1 (5 bases). The CDR3 contains 14 residues. V lost 1 base and J lost 8, with 14 bases in between. Germline V gene sequence: CDR1 MNHNS, CDR2 SASEGT. CDR3 nucleotides: TGTGCCAGCAGTGAAGATGCACTCCGGGGGGAAGCTTTCTTT. Protein sequence: CASSEDALRGEAFF.

The rearrangement links TRBV12-3 or TRBV12-4 to TRBJ1-1; D uncertain. Trimming left V 6 bases short and J 8 bases short, with 7 bases between. This CDR3 is 10 amino acids long. CDR3 sequence reads: CASSSAEAFF. In nucleotides, the CDR3 is TGTGCCAGCAGCTCCGCGGAAGCTTTCTTT.

Worth noting for this clone: Because the CDR3's place on the DNA is in doubt, the DNA is left out and the CDR3 is given as listed by TCRdb. This sequence joins TRBV6-1 and TRBJ2-7; the table calls TRBD2, which could not be checked here. Looked up from germline, CDR1 is MNHNS and CDR2 is SASEGT. The CDR3 spans 17 residues, counting both ends. Here the CDR3 reads CASSEGVGWGTSGRGYF.

The J gene is TRBJ2-5, the V gene TRBV4-1; D is unclear. From germline, CDR1 is MGHRA and CDR2 YSYEKL. This CDR3 region has 13 residues. Deletions cut 1 base from V and 5 bases from J, with 8 bases between. The DNA for the CDR3 is TGCGCCAGCAGCCAAGCGGTGGGCGAGACCCAGTACTTC. The encoded protein is CASSQAVGETQYF.

This clone was seen a handful of times. The rearrangement uses TRBV10-3 and TRBJ1-2; 8 bases match TRBD1. Losses at the gene ends were 4 bases for V and 7 bases for J; bases not matched to a gene: 5. The germline gives CDR1 ENHRY, CDR2 SYGVKD. The CDR3 consists of 13 residues. CDR3 coding DNA: TGTGCCATCAGTGGGCAGGGGGCACTTGGCTACACCTTC. Its translation: CAISGQGALGYTF.

This chain joins TRBV15 and TRBJ2-1, with D perhaps assigned TRBD1 or TRBD2 (5 bases each). In germline, CDR1 is LNHNV, CDR2 YYDKDF (reference sequence). CDR3 length: 16 residues. V lost 2 bases to trimming and J lost 8 bases, with 19 bases between them. This chain's CDR3 is CATSRQSPAGGDEQFF. CDR3 nucleotide sequence: TGTGCCACCAGCAGACAAAGCCCTGCTGGGGGTGATGAGCAGTTCTTC. The full variable domain, with the rest looked up from reference TRBV15 and TRBJ2-1, is DAMVIQNPRYQVTQFGKPVTLSCSQTLNHNVMYWYQQKSSQAPKLLFHYYDKDFNNEADTPDNFQSRRPNTSFCFLDIRSPGLGDTAMYLCATSRQSPAGGDEQFFGPGTRLTVL.

The rearrangement links TRBV12-3 or TRBV12-4 to TRBJ2-1, with D perhaps TRBD1 (5 bases). CDR3 length equals 12 residues. The V gene lost 0 bases and the J gene lost 12 bases, with 9 bases spanning the gap. The CDR3 loop reads CASSLAPGMQFF. The CDR3 DNA reads TGTGCCAGCAGTTTAGCCCCAGGGATGCAGTTCTTC.

The genes are TRBV6-6 and TRBJ1-6; 9 nucleotides match TRBD1. Germline loops: CDR1 MNHNY, CDR2 SVGAGI (reference sequence). With V trimmed by 6 bases and J by 11 bases, 11 bases remained unmatched. The CDR3 loop spans 15 amino acids. CDR3 DNA: TGTGCCAGCAGCCCCGGGGACAGGGCGAGTCCACCCCTCCACTTT. It codes for CASSPGDRASPPLHF.

The gene calls are TRBV7-2 and TRBJ1-1; 9 bases agree with TRBD1. CDR1 is SGHTA, CDR2 FQGNSA, per germline. With 5 bases clipped from V and 3 bases from J, the junction kept 4 bases outside the gene matches. The CDR3 length is 14 residues. The CDR3 DNA is TGTGCCAGCAGCCTCTGGACAGGGGACACTGAAGCTTTCTTT. Protein sequence: CASSLWTGDTEAFF. Filled out from reference TRBV7-2 and TRBJ1-1, the complete variable domain reads GAGVSQSPSNKVTEKGKDVELRCDPISGHTALYWYRQSLGQGLEFLIYFQGNSAPDKSGLPSDRFSAERTGGSVSTLTIQRTQQEDSAVYLCASSLWTGDTEAFFGQGTRLTVV.

The rearrangement links TRBV5-1 to TRBJ2-7; D is ambiguous. CDR1 is SGHRS, CDR2 YFSETQ, per germline. Deletions cut 0 bases from V and 0 bases from J, with 13 bases between. This CDR3 is 16 amino acids long. CDR3 coding DNA: TGCGCCAGCAGCTTGGGAGGTCTACCTTCCTCCTACGAGCAGTACTTC. Residues: CASSLGGLPSSYEQYF.

V is TRBV28 and J is TRBJ1-2; no definite D call. V was pared by 8 bases and J by 5 bases, with 12 bases between. This CDR3 is 12 amino acids long. CDR1 and CDR2 from the germline V gene are MDHEN and SYDVKM. The CDR3 loop is CASGPSNYGYTF. The CDR3 coding sequence is TGTGCCAGCGGCCCGAGTAATTATGGCTACACCTTC.

This chain links TRBV6-2 or TRBV6-3 with TRBJ2-7; D remains ambiguous. CDR1 MNHEY and CDR2 SVGEGT come from the germline V gene. The germline V and J ends were trimmed by 0 bases and 2 bases, with 8 bases remaining between them. The CDR3 covers 14 residues. The CDR3 region has the DNA TGTGCCAGCAGTTACTCAGCGCCTACCTACGAGCAGTACTTC. Its translation is CASSYSAPTYEQYF.

The V and J genes are TRBV28 and TRBJ1-4, with TRBD1 matching 9 bases. Germline values: CDR1 MDHEN, CDR2 SYDVKM. With V trimmed by 3 bases and J by 7 bases, 6 bases remained unmatched. The CDR3 loop spans 15 amino acids. The CDR3 here is CASSFPGQGGEKLFF. In DNA form, the CDR3 reads TGTGCCAGCAGTTTCCCGGGACAGGGTGGTGAAAAACTGTTTTTT.